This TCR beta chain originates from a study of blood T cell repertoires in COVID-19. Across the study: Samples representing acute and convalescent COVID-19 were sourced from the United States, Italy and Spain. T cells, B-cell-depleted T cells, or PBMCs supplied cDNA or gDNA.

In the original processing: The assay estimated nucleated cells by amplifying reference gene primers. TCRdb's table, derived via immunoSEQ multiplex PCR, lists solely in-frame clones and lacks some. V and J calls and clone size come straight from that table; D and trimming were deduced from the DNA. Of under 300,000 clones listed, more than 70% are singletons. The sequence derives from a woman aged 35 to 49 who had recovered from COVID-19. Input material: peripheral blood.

The CDR3 DNA sequence: TGTGCCAGCACGCAACGGGAACTAGCGTACACCGGGGAGCTGTTTTTT. Translation gives CASTQRELAYTGELFF. The chain has TRBV3-1 (or the pseudogene TRBV3-2) and TRBJ2-2; TRBD2 aligns across 7 bases. V was clipped by 7 bases and J by 3 bases; unmatched bases: 11. The CDR3 length is 16 residues. The germline V gene encodes CDR1 LGHDT and CDR2 YNNKEL (reference sequence).